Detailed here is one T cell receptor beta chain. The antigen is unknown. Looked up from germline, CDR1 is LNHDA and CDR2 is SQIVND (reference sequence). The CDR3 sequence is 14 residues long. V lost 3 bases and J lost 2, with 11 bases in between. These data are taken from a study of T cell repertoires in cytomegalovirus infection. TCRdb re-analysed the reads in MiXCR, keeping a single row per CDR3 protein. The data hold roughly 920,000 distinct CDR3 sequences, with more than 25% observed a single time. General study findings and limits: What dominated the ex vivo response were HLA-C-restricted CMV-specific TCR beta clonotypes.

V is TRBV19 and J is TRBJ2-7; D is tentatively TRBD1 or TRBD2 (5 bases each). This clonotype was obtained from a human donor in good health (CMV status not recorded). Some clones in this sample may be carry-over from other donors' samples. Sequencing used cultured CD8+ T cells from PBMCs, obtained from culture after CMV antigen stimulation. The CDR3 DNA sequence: TGTGCCAGTAGTATCCCGGGACGGCCCTACGAGCAGTACTTC. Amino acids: CASSIPGRPYEQYF.